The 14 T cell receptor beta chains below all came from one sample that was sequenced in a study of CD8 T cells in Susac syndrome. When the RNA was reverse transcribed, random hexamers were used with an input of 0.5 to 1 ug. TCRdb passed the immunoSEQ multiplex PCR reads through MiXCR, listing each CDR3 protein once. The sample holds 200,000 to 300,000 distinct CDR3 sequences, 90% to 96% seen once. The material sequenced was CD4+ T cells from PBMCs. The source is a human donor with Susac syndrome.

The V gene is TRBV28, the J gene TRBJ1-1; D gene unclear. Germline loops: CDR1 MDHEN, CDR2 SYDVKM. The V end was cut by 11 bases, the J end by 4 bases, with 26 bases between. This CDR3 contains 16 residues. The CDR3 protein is CAHFSPTEVGRTEAFF. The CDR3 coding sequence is TGTGCCCATTTCTCCCCCACCGAAGTTGGGCGCACTGAAGCTTTCTTT.

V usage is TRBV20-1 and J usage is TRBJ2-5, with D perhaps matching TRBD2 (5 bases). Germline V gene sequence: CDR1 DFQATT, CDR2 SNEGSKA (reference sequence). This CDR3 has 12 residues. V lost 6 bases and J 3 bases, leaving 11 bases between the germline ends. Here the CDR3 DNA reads TGCAGTGCCAGGACTTTTAAAGAGACCCAGTACTTC. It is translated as CSARTFKETQYF.

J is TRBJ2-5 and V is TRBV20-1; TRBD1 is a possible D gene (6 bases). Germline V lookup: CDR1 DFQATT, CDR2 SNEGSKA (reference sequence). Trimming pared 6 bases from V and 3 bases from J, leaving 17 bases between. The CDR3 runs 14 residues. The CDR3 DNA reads TGCAGTGCATATAGGACAGCTCTAAAAGAGACCCAGTACTTC. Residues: CSAYRTALKETQYF.

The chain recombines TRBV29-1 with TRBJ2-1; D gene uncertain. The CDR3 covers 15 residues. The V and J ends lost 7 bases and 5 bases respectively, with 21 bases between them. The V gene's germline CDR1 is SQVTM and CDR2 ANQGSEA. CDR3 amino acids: CSGGPDPPLDNEQFF. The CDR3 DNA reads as TGCAGCGGGGGTCCAGACCCGCCACTCGACAATGAGCAGTTCTTC.

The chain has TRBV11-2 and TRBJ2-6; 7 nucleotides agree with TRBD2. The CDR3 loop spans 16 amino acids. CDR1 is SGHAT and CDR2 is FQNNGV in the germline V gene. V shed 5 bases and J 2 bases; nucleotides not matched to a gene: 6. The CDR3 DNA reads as TGTGCCAGCAGCCTCCTGGGAGGGGCTGGGGCCAACGTCCTGACTTTC. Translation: CASSLLGGAGANVLTF.

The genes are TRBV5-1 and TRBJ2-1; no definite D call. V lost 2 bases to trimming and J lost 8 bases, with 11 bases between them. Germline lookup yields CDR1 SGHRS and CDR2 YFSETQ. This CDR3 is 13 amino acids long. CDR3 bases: TGCGCCAGCAGCTTTGGACCGGGCGATGAGCAGTTCTTC. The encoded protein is CASSFGPGDEQFF.

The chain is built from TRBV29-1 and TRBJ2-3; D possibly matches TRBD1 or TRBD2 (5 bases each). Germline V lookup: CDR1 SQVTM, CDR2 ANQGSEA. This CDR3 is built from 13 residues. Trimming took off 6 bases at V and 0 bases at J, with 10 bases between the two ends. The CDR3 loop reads CSVSRDSTDTQYF. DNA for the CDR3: TGCAGCGTCAGTCGGGACAGCACAGATACGCAGTATTTT.

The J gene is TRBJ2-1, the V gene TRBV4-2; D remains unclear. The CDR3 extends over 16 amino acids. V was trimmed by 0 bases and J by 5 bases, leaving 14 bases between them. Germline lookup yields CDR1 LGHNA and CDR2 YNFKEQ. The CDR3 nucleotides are TGTGCCAGCAGCCAAGATGGTCTAGGACCCAACAATGAGCAGTTCTTC. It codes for CASSQDGLGPNNEQFF.

CDR3 in DNA: TGCAGTGTTTCGAAGGGGAACACTGAAGCTTTCTTT. Its translation: CSVSKGNTEAFF. This chain connects TRBV20-1 to TRBJ1-1; no definite D call. The germline gives CDR1 DFQATT, CDR2 SNEGSKA (reference sequence). The CDR3 extends over 12 amino acids. V was cut by 7 bases and J by 1 base, with 10 bases left in between.

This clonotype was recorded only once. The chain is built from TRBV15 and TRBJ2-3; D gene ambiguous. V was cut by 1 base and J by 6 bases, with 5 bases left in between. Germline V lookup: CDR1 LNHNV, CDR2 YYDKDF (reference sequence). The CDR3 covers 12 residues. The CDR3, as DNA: TGTGCCACCAGCAGAGTCCCGGATACGCAGTATTTT. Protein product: CATSRVPDTQYF.

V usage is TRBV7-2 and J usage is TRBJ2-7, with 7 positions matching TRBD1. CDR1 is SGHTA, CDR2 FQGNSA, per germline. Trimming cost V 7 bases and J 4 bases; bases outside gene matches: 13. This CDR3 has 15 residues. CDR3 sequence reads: CASTLTRDREYEQYF. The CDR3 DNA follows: TGTGCCAGCACCCTTACCCGGGACAGAGAATACGAGCAGTACTTC.

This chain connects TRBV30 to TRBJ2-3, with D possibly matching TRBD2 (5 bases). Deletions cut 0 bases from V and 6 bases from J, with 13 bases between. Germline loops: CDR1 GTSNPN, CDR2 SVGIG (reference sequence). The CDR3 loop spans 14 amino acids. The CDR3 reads CAWSVQPGSDTQYF. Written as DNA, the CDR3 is TGTGCCTGGAGTGTACAACCGGGATCCGATACGCAGTATTTT.

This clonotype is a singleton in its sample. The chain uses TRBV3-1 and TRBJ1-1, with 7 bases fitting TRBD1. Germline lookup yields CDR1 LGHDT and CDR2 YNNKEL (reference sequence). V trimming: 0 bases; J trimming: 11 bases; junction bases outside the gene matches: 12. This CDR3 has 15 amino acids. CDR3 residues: CASSQEPRGANGAFF. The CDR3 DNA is TGTGCCAGCAGCCAAGAACCCAGGGGGGCCAACGGGGCTTTCTTT.

Here the CDR3 reads CASSGRTVDEQYF. The DNA of the CDR3 is TGTGCCAGCAGTGGGCGGACCGTGGACGAGCAGTACTTC. The chain combines TRBV25-1 with TRBJ2-7; unclear D gene. Germline CDR1 MGHDK, CDR2 SYGVNS. The CDR3 is made up of 13 amino acids. V was trimmed by 4 bases and J by 5 bases, leaving 12 bases between them.